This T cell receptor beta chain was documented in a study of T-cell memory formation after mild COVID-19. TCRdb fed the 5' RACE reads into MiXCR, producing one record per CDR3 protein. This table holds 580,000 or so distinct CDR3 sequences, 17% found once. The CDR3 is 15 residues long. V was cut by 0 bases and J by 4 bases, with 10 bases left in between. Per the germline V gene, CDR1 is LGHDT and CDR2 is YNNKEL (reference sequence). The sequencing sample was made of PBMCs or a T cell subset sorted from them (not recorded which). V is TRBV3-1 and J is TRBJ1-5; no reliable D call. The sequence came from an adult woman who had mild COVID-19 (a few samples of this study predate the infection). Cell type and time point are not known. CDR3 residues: CASSQDRGWNQPQHF. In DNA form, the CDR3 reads TGTGCCAGCAGCCAAGATCGAGGGTGGAATCAGCCCCAGCATTTT.